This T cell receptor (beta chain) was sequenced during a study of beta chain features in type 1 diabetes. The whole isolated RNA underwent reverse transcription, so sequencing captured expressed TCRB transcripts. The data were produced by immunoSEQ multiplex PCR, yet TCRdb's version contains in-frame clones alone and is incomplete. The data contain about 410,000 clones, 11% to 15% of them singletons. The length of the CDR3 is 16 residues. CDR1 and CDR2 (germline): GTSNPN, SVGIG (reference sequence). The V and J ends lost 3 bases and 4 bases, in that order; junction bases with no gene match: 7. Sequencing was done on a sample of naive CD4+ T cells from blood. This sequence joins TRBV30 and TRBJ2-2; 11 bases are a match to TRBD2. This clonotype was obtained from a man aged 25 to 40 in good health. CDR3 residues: CAWRVLAGGPTGELFF. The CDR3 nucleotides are TGTGCCTGGAGGGTTCTAGCGGGAGGCCCCACCGGGGAGCTGTTTTTT.